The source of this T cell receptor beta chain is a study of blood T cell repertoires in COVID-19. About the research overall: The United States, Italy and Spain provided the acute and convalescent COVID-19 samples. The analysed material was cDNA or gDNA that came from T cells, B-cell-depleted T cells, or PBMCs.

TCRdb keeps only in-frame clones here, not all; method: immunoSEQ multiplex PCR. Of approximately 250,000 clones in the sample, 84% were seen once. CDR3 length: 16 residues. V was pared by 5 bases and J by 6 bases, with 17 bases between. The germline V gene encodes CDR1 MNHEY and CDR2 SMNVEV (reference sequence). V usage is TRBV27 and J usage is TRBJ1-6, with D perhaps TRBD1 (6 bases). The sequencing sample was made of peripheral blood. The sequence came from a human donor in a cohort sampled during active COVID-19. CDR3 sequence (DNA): TGTGCCAGCAGTCCCTGGACAGCACGTTTTAATTCACCCCTCCACTTT. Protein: CASSPWTARFNSPLHF.